The subject of this entry is one TCR beta chain. What it binds is unknown. V lost 1 base to trimming and J lost 4 bases; unmatched junction nucleotides: 16. The CDR3 covers 19 residues. Germline V gene sequence: CDR1 SQVTM, CDR2 ANQGSEA. The record originates from a study of cytomegalovirus exposure and HLA in healthy donors. Whole-study context: HLA-typed donors contributed some 77 million unique TCRs, which were held in an early data release. Study findings and constraints: Reports credit the classifier with highly specific, highly sensitive diagnosis of cytomegalovirus status.

Vbeta (60) and Jbeta (13) primers were used in the PCR. Some clones are missing from TCRdb's copy, which holds only in-frame ones; the method was immunoSEQ multiplex PCR. The sample lists around 99,000 clones, around four fifths occurring once. This receptor was obtained from a man aged 25-45 years in good health and CMV-seronegative. This sequence joins TRBV29-1 and TRBJ2-3; 11 nucleotides align to TRBD2. Sequencing used PBMCs. The CDR3 protein is CSVEGRGTSGILLADTQYF. The CDR3 bases are TGCAGCGTTGAAGGGCGAGGGACTAGCGGAATCCTTCTAGCAGATACGCAGTATTTT.